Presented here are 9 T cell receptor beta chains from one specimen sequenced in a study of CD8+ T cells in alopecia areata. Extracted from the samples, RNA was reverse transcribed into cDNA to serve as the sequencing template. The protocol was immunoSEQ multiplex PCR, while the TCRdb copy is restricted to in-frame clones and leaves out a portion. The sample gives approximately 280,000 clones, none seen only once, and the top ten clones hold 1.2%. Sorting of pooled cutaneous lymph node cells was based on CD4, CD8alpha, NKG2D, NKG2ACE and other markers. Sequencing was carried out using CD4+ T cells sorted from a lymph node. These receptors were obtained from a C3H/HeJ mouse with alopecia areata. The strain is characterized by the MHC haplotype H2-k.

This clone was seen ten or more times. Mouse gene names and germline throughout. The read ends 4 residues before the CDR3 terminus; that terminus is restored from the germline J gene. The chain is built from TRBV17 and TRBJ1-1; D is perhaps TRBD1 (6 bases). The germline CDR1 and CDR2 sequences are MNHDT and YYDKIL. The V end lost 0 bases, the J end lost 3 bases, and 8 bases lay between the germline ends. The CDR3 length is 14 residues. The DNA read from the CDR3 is TGTGCTAGCAGTAGAGACAGGGGATACACA. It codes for CASSRDRGYT. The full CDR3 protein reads CASSRDRGYTEVFF.

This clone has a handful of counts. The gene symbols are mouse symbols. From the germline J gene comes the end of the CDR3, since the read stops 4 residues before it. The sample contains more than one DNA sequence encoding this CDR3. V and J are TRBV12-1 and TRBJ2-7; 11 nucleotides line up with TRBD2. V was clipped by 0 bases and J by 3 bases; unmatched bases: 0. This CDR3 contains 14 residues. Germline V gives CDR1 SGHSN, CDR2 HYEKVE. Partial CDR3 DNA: TGTGCCAGCTCTCTCGGACTGGGGGGCTAT. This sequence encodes CASSLGLGGY. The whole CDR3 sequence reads CASSLGLGGYEQYF.

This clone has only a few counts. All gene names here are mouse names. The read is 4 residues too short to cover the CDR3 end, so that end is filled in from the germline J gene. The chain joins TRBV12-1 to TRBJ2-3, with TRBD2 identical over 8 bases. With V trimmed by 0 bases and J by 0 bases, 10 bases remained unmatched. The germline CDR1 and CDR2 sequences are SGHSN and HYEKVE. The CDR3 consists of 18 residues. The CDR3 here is CASSLPGLGGSSAETLYF. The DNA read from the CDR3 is TGTGCCAGCTCTCTCCCTGGGCTGGGGGGCTCTAGTGCAGAA.

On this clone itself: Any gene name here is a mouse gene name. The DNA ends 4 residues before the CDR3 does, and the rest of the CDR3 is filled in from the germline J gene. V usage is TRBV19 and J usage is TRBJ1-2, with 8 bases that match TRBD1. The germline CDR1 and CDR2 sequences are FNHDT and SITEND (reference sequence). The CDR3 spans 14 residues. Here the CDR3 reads CASSMRDRSLDYTF. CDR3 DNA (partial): TGTGCCAGCAGTATGCGGGACAGGTCTCTC.

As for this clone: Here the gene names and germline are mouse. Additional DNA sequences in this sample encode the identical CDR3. The CDR3 loop reads CASSQAGGTNTGQLYF. Incomplete CDR3 DNA: TGTGCCAGCAGCCAAGCGGGGGGCACAAACACCGGG. The chain couples TRBV5 to TRBJ2-2; D perhaps matches TRBD2 (7 bases). Read data end 4 residues before the CDR3 end; the end is taken from the germline J gene. Germline assignment: CDR1 LGHNA and CDR2 YNLKQL (reference sequence). The CDR3 extends over 16 amino acids. Trimming stripped 1 base from V and 0 bases from J, with 9 bases between.

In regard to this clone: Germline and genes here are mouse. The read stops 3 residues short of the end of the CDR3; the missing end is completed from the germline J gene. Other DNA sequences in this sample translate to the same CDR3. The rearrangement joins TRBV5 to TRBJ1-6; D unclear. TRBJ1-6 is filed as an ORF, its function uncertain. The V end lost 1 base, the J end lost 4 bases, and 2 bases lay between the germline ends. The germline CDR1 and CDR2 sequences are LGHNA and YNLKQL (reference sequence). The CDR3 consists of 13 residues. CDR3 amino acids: CASSQGYNSPLYF. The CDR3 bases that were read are TGTGCCAGCAGCCAAGGGTATAATTCGCCC.

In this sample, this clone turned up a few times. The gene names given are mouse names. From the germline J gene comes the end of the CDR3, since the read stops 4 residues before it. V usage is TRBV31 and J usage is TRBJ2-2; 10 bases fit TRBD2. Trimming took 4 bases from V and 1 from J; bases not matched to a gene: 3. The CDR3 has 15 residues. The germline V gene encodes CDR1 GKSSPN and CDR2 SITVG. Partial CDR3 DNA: TGTGCCTGGAACGGACTGGGGGTAAACACCGGG. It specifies CAWNGLGVNTG. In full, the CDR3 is CAWNGLGVNTGQLYF.

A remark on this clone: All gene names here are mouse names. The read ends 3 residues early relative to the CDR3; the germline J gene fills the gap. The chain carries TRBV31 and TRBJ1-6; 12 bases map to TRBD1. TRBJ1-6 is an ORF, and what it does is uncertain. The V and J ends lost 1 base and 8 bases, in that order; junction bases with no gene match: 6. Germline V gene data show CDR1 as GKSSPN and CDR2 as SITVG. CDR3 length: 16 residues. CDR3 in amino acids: CAWSPPGQGADSPLYF. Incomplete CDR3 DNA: TGTGCCTGGAGTCCCCCGGGACAGGGGGCTGATTCGCCC.

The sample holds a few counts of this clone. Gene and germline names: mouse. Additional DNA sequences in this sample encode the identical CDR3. The DNA read from the CDR3 is TGTGCCAGCAGCCAAGTCTGGTCTAGTGCAGAA. It yields the protein CASSQVWSSAE. The CDR3 in full is CASSQVWSSAETLYF. V gene TRBV5 combines with J gene TRBJ2-3; the D is unclear. The CDR3 goes on 4 residues after the read ends, and that part is filled in from the germline J gene. Germline CDR1 reads LGHNA; CDR2 reads YNLKQL (reference sequence). This CDR3 region has 15 residues. Deletions cut 1 base from V and 0 bases from J, with 8 bases between.